The clone carrying this T cell receptor beta chain was observed a few times. Its antigen is as yet unknown. These data are taken from a study of cytomegalovirus exposure and HLA in healthy donors. The CDR3 sequence is 16 residues long. The junction had 10 bases not matched to a gene; V was cut back by 6 bases and J by 2 bases. Germline values: CDR1 KGHSH, CDR2 LQKENI. Findings and caveats of the study: Associated with cytomegalovirus, according to the listing, were 164 TCR beta chains. Specificity of a few CMV-associated chains for CMV antigens was verified in vitro. Across HLA loci, a later analysis found differing TCR association rates, with DRB1 most and HLA-C fewest. Researchers reported from a later analysis that most CMV-associated TCR beta chains appeared HLA-restricted.

The PCR was carried out with 60 Vbeta primers and 13 Jbeta primers. Profiling relied on immunoSEQ multiplex PCR, and the TCRdb table lists in-frame clones only, not all of them. Of 99,000 or so clones detected, approximately 80% appear once; the ten largest clones hold more than 3%. Sequencing used PBMCs. The V and J genes are TRBV18 and TRBJ2-1; TRBD2 matches at 7 bases. This receptor was obtained from a female donor in good health and CMV-seropositive. Written as DNA, the CDR3 is TGTGCCAGCTCTCCGGCCAGCGGGGTTACCTACAATGAGCAGTTCTTC. It yields the protein CASSPASGVTYNEQFF.